The T cell receptor (beta chain) under discussion was sequenced for a study of a mutant IDH1 vaccine in newly diagnosed glioma. Study-wide context: Vaccine administration was initiated 4-6 weeks following radiotherapy alone, or with temozolomide cycles. Before enrollment, patients got radiotherapy alone, temozolomide alone, or mostly the combination.

The study, taken as a whole, reports: Patients showed vaccine-induced immune responses at a rate of roughly 94%.

Here immunoSEQ multiplex PCR was the method, and the copy in TCRdb shows in-frame clones only, minus some. The profile shows some 49,000 clones, around three quarters of them singletons. The CDR3 loop spans 14 amino acids. Germline CDR1 is GTSNPN and CDR2 is SVGIG (reference sequence). Time point given: week 47, end of study. All doses held 300 ug of mutant IDH1 20-mer peptide, with topical imiquimod. With regard to this clone: Its antigen is unknown.

The material sequenced was PBMCs, taken from a glioma patient whose treatment included an IDH1 peptide vaccine. This TCR derives from a woman aged 40 to 50 with glioma. Some clones in this sample may be carry-over from other donors' samples. This chain connects TRBV30 to TRBJ2-5, with a weak D call TRBD1 (6 bases). The assigned J gene may be wrong: the sequence end matches TRBJ2-7 better. The CDR3 sequence is CAWSADSSSYEQYF. The DNA of the CDR3 is TGTGCCTGGAGTGCGGACAGTAGCTCCTACGAGCAGTACTTC.